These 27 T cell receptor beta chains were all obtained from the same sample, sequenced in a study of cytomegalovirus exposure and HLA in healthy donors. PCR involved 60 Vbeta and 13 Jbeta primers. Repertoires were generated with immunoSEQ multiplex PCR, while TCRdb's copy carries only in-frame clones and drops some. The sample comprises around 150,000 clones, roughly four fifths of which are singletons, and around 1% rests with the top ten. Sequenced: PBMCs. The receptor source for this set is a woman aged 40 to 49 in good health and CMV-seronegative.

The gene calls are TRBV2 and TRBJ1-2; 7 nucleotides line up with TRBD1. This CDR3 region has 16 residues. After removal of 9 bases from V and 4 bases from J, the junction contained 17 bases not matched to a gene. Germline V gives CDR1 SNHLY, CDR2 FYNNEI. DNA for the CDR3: TGTGCCAGTCAGACAGGGTTGTTTTCAGCCCTCTATGGCTACACCTTC. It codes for CASQTGLFSALYGYTF.

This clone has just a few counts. The CDR3 loop reads CASSPADTQYF. The CDR3 DNA is TGTGCCAGCAGTCCAGCAGATACGCAGTATTTT. The chain combines TRBV28 with TRBJ2-3; D gene uncertain. Per germline, CDR1 MDHEN and CDR2 SYDVKM. V was clipped by 5 bases and J by 4 bases, with 4 bases between them. The CDR3 covers 11 residues.

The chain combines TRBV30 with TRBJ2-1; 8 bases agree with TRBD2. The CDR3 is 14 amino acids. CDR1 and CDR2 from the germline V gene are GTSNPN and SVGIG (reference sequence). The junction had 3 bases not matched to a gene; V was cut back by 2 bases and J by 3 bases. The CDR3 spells CAWSLSGNYNEQFF. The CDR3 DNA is TGTGCCTGGAGTCTTAGCGGGAACTACAATGAGCAGTTCTTC.

DNA of the CDR3: TGTGCCAGCAGCCGTACGTCCGGGACTAACCCCGTCCTGACTTTC. Translated: CASSRTSGTNPVLTF. This rearrangement joins TRBV4-2 to TRBJ2-6; TRBD2 aligns across 7 bases. This CDR3 is built from 15 residues. V lost 4 bases, J lost 12 bases, and 12 bases stayed unmatched. Germline loops: CDR1 LGHNA, CDR2 YNFKEQ.

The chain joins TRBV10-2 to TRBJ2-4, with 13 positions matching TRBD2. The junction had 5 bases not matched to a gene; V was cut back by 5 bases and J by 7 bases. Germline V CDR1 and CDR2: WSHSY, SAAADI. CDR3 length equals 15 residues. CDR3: CASSPTSGRRNIQYF. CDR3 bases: TGCGCCAGCAGTCCGACTAGCGGGAGGAGGAACATTCAGTACTTC.

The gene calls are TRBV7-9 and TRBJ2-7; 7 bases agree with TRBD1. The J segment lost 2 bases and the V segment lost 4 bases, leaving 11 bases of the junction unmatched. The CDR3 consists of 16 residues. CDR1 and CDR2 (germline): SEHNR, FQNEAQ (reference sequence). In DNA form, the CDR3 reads TGTGCCAGCAGCTCCGGTGAGAAAACAGGGGCCTACGAGCAGTACTTC. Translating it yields CASSSGEKTGAYEQYF. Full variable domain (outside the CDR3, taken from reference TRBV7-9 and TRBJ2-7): DTGVSQNPRHKITKRGQNVTFRCDPISEHNRLYWYRQTLGQGPEFLTYFQNEAQLEKSRLLSDRFSAERPKGSFSTLEIQRTEQGDSAMYLCASSSGEKTGAYEQYFGPGTRLTVT.

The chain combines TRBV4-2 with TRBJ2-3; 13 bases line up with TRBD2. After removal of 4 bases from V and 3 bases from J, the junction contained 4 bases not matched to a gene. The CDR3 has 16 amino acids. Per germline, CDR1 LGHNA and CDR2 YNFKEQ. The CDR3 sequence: CASSPLGLAGTDTQYF. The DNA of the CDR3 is TGTGCCAGCAGCCCCCTGGGACTAGCGGGGACAGATACGCAGTATTTT.

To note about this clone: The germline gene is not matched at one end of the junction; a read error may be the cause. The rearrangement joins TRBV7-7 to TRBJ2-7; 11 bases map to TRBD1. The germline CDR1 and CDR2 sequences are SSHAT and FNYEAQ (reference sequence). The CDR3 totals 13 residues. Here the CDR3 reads CASSLGQGDEQYF. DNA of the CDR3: TGTGCTAGCAGTTTGGGACAGGGGGACGAGCAGTACTTC.

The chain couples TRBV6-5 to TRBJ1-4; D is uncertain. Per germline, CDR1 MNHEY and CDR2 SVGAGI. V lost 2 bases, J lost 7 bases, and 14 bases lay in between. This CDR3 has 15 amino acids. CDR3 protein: CASSYRQAGREKLFF. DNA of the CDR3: TGTGCCAGCAGTTACAGGCAGGCAGGTCGTGAAAAACTGTTTTTT.

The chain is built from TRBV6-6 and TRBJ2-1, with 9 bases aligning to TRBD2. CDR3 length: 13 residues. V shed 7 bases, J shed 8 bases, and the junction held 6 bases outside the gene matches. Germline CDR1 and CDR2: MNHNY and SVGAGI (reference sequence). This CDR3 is CASMSGRWDEQFF. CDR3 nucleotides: TGTGCCAGCATGAGCGGGAGGTGGGATGAGCAGTTCTTC.

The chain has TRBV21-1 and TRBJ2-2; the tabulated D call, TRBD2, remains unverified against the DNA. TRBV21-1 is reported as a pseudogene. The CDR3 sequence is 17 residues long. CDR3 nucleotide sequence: TGTGCCAGCAGCCTATCCCGGCGGGAGGCTGGGACCGGGGAGCTGTTTTTT. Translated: CASSLSRREAGTGELFF.

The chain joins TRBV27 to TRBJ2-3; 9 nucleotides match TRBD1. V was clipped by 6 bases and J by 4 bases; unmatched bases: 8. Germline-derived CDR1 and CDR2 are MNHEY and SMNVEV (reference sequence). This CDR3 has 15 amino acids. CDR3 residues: CASRRGQGGSDTQYF. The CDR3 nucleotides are TGTGCCAGCAGGCGGGGACAGGGTGGATCAGATACGCAGTATTTT.

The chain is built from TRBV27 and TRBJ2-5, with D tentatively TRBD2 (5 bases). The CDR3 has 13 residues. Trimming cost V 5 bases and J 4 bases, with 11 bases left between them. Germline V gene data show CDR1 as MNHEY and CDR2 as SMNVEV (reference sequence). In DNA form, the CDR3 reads TGTGCCAGCAGTCGGCTAGGAGGAGAGACCCAGTACTTC. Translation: CASSRLGGETQYF.

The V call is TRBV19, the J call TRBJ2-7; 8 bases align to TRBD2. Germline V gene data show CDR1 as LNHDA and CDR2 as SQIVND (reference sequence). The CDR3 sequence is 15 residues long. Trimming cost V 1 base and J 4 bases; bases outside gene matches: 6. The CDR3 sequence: CASSIAPGGGYEQYF. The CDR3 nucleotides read TGTGCCAGTAGTATAGCCCCGGGAGGGGGTTACGAGCAGTACTTC.

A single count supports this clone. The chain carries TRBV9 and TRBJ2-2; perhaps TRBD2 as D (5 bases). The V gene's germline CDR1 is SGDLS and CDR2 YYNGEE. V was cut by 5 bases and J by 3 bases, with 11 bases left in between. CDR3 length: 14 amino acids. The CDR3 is CASREAAYTGELFF. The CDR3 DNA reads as TGTGCCAGCAGGGAGGCGGCGTACACCGGGGAGCTGTTTTTT.

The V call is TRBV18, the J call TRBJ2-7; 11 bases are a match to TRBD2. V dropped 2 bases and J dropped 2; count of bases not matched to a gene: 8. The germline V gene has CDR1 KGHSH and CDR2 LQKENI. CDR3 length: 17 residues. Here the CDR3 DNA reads TGTGCCAGCTCACCAGGGCCTAGCGGGAGGCCCGCCTACGAGCAGTACTTC. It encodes CASSPGPSGRPAYEQYF.

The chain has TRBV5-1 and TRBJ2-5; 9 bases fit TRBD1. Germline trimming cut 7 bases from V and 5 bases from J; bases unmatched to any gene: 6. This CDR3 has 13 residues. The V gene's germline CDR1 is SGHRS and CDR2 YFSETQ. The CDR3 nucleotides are TGCGCCAGCGGCGAAACAGGGGGCGAGACCCAGTACTTC. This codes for CASGETGGETQYF. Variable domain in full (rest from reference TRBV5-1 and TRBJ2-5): KAGVTQTPRYLIKTRGQQVTLSCSPISGHRSVSWYQQTPGQGLQFLFEYFSETQRNKGNFPGRFSGRQFSNSRSEMNVSTLELGDSALYLCASGETGGETQYFGPGTRLLVL.

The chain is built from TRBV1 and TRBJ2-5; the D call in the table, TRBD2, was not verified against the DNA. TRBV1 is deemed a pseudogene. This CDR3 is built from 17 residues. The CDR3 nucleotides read TGCACCAGCAGCCCCCCCGGGAGGGGCTCCGTTGAAGAGACCCAGTACTTC. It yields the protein CTSSPPGRGSVEETQYF.

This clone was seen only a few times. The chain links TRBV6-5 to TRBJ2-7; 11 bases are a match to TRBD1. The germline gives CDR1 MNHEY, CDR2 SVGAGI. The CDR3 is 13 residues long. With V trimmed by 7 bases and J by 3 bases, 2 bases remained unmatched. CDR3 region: CASKGTGGYEQYF. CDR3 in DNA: TGTGCCAGCAAGGGGACAGGGGGCTACGAGCAGTACTTC.

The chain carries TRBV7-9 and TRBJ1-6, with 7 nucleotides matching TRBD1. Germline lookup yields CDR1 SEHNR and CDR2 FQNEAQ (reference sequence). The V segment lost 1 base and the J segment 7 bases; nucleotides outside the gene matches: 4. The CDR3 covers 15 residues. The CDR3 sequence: CASSLVTGDNSPLHF. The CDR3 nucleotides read TGTGCCAGCAGCTTAGTCACAGGGGACAATTCACCCCTCCACTTT.

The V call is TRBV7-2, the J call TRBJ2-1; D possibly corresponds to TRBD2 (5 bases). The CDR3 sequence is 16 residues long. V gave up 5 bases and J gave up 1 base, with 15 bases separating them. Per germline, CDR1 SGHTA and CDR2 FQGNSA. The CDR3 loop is CASSPWESASYNEQFF. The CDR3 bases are TGTGCCAGCAGCCCCTGGGAGTCGGCGTCCTACAATGAGCAGTTCTTC.

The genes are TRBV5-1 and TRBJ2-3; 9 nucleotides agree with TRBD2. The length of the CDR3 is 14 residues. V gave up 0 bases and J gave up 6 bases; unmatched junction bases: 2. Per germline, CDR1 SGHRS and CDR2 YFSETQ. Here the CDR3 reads CASSLGTSADTQYF. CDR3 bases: TGCGCCAGCAGCTTGGGGACTAGCGCGGATACGCAGTATTTT.

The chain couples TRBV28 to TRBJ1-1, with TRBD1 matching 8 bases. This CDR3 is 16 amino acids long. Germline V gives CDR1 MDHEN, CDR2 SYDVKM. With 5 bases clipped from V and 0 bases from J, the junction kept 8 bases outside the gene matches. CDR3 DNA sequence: TGTGCCAGCAGTACGGGACAGGCGGCACTGAACACTGAAGCTTTCTTT. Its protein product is CASSTGQAALNTEAFF.

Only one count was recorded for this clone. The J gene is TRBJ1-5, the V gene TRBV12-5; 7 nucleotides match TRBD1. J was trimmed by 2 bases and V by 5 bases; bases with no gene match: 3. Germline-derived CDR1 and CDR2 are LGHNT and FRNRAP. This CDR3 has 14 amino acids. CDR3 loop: CASGTGEGNQPQHF. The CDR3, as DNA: TGTGCTAGTGGTACAGGGGAGGGCAATCAGCCCCAGCATTTT. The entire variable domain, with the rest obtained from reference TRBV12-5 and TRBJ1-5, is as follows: DARVTQTPRHKVTEMGQEVTMRCQPILGHNTVFWYRQTMMQGLELLAYFRNRAPLDDSGMPKDRFSAEMPDATLATLKIQPSEPRDSAVYFCASGTGEGNQPQHFGDGTRLSIL.

The DNA of the CDR3 is TGTGCCAGCACAGAGGTCAATCAGCCCCAGCATTTT. Its protein product is CASTEVNQPQHF. The rearrangement uses TRBV28 and TRBJ1-5; D ambiguous. CDR3 length: 12 residues. V lost 7 bases and J 3 bases, leaving 7 bases between the germline ends. Germline CDR1 and CDR2: MDHEN and SYDVKM.

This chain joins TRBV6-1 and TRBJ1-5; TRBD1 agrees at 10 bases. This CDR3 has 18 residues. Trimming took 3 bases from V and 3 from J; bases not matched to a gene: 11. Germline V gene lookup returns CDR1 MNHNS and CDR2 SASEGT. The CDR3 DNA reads TGTGCCAGCAGTGAGGGGACAGGGGCCCTTTCCGTCAATCAGCCCCAGCATTTT. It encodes CASSEGTGALSVNQPQHF.

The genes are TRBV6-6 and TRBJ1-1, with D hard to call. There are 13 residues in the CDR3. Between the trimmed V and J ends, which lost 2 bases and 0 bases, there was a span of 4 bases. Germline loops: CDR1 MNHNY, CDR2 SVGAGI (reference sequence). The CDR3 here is CASSYNMNTEAFF. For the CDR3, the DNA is TGTGCCAGCAGTTACAACATGAACACTGAAGCTTTCTTT.